This T cell receptor beta chain was obtained from a study of OX40 agonist ivuxolimab in advanced cancers. V was cut by 4 bases and J by 4 bases, with 14 bases left in between. Germline CDR1 is SGHRS and CDR2 is YFSETQ. The CDR3 extends over 14 amino acids. The table came from immunoSEQ multiplex PCR; TCRdb's copy has only in-frame clones and leaves some out. Of about 55,000 clones listed, about nine tenths are singletons. The gene calls are TRBV5-1 and TRBJ2-5; perhaps TRBD1 as D (7 bases). The sequence was obtained from an adult with an advanced solid tumor such as melanoma, head and neck, liver or kidney cancer. The sequences come from CD4+ or CD8+ T cells sorted from blood, collected in a trial of the OX40 agonist ivuxolimab. The CDR3 DNA follows: TGCGCCAGCAGCCCCCAGGGGGGCGGAGAGACCCAGTACTTC. Encoded protein: CASSPQGGGETQYF.